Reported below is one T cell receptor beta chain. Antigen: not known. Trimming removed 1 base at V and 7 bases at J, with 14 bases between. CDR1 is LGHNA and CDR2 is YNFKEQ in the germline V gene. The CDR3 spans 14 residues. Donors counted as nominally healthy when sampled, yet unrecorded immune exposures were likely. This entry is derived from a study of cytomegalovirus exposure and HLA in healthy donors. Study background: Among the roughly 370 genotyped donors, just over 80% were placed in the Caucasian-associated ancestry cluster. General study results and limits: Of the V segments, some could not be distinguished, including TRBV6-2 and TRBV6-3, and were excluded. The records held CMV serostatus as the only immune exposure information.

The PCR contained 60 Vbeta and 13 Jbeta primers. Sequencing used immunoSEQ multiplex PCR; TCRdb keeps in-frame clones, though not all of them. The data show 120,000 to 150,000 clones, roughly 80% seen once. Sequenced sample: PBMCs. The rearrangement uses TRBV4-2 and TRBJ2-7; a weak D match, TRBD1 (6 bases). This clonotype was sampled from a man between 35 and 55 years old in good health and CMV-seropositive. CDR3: CASSQGAGVGEQYF. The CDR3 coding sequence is TGTGCCAGCAGCCAAGGGGCAGGGGTGGGGGAGCAGTACTTC.